The entry below gives a single T cell receptor beta chain sequence along with its context. Under the authors' procedure: Cell counts per sample came from amplifying reference gene primers. Only in-frame clones appear in the TCRdb table, and some are missing; sequencing was by immunoSEQ multiplex PCR. V, J and clone size derive from that table, while D and trimming were established from the DNA sequence. The sample comprises about 110,000 clones, less than 75% of which are singletons, and around 7.3% rests with the top ten. The source of the sample is a study of blood T cell repertoires in COVID-19. Study-wide context: The United States, Italy and Spain supplied acute and convalescent COVID-19 samples. Sources were T cells, B-cell-depleted T cells, or PBMCs; the material itself was cDNA or gDNA.

CDR3 length: 14 residues. V shed 3 bases, J shed 4 bases, and the junction held 4 bases outside the gene matches. CDR1 is SEHNR, CDR2 FQNEAQ, per germline (reference sequence). This clonotype was obtained from a woman aged 60 to 75 with acute or convalescent COVID-19. The J gene is TRBJ2-3, the V gene TRBV7-9; 7 bases line up with TRBD2. The sequenced material came from peripheral blood. In DNA, the CDR3 is TGTGCCAGCAGCTTGGAGCGGGGTCCAGATACGCAGTATTTT. It translates to CASSLERGPDTQYF.